This T cell receptor (beta chain) was recorded in a study of blood T cell repertoires in COVID-19. Study overall: PBMCs, B-cell-depleted T cells, or T cells were the source of the cDNA or gDNA that made up the material.

Patients from Seattle were sampled longitudinally, starting during active infection. Produced via immunoSEQ multiplex PCR; TCRdb's table is partial and in-frame only. The sample gives approximately 480,000 clones, roughly nine tenths of which show up once; around 0.95% is in the top ten. The sequencing input was peripheral blood. The source is a man younger than 30 with COVID-19, enrolled during active disease.

CDR3 DNA: TGTGCCAGCAGTGACACTCTTGGGGAGGAAGCTTTCTTT. Translation gives CASSDTLGEEAFF. The chain couples TRBV6-4 to TRBJ1-1; D is unclear. CDR1 and CDR2 (germline): MRHNA, SNTAGT. The CDR3 spans 13 residues. V shed 2 bases and J shed 8 bases, with 12 bases lying between them.